This T cell receptor (beta chain) derives from a study of cytotoxic CD8 clonotypes in ibrutinib-treated CLL. Study-wide background: Response sampling took place at median around 13 months of treatment, range 6 to 36. Broader study findings: Clonality rose at ibrutinib response, held steady in sustained remission, and fell toward baseline at progression.

A 1 in 200,000 to 1 in 1 million T cell depth was the sequencing target. Profiling relied on immunoSEQ multiplex PCR, and the TCRdb table lists in-frame clones only, not all of them. Of approximately 23,000 clones listed, roughly 80% are singletons. As regards this clone: Its antigen is unknown.

The V and J ends lost 6 bases and 1 base, in that order; junction bases with no gene match: 10. In germline, CDR1 is SEHNR, CDR2 FQNEAQ (reference sequence). This CDR3 region has 17 residues. Genomic DNA (around 2 micrograms) was obtained from cryopreserved PBMCs for construction of TCR beta libraries. The chain links TRBV7-9 to TRBJ1-1; 11 nucleotides match TRBD1. Sequenced here: PBMCs, sampled before ibrutinib treatment. This clonotype was obtained from a human donor with chronic lymphocytic leukemia. The DNA of the CDR3 is TGTGCCAGCAGACCTCGATACGGACAGGGGGCGAACACTGAAGCTTTCTTT. It is translated as CASRPRYGQGANTEAFF.